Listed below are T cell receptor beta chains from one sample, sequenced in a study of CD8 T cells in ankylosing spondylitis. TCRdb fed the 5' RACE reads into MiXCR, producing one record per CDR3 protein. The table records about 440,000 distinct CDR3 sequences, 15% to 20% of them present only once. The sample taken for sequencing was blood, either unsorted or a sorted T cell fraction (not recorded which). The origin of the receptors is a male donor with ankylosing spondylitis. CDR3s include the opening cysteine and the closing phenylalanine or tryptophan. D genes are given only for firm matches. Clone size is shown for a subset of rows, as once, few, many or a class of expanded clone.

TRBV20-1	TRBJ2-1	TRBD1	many	TGCAGTGCTAGCCGGACAGGGCAACTTAGGGATGAGCAGTTCTTC	CSASRTGQLRDEQFF
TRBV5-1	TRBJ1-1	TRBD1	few	TGCGCCAGCAGCTTCGACAGGGTTGCGAACACTGAAGCTTTCTTT	CASSFDRVANTEAFF
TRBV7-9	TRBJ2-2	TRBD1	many	TGTGCCAGCAGCGAGGACAGGGTGGTCGGGGAGCTGTTTTTT	CASSEDRVVGELFF
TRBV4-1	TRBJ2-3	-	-	TGCGCCAGCAGCCAAGGATTCGCGGACGGGACAGATACGCAGTATTTT	CASSQGFADGTDTQYF
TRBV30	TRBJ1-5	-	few	TGTGCCTGGAGAGCAAGGGAAAATCAGCCCCAGCATTTT	CAWRARENQPQHF
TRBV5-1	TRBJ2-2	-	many	TGCGCCAGCAGCTTGGTCCCCTTTAGCGCCGGGGAGCTGTTTTTT	CASSLVPFSAGELFF
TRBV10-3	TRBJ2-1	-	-	TGTGCCGCCCAAGGAGGGGCTCGGAATGAGCAGTTCTTC	CAAQGGARNEQFF
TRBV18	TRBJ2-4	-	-	TGTGCCAGCTCACCGCAGGAGAGAGGACACATTCAGTACTTC	CASSPQERGHIQYF
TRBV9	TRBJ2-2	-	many	TGTGCCAGCAGCCCCGAAGGAGGGAGGACCGGGGAGCTGTTTTTT	CASSPEGGRTGELFF
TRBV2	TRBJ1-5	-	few	TGTGCCAGCAGTGAATTAGGGGGCAATCAGCCCCAGCATTTT	CASSELGGNQPQHF
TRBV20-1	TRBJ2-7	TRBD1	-	TGCAGTGCTCCCGGGACAGGGGTCTACGAGCAGTACTTC	CSAPGTGVYEQYF
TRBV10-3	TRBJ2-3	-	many	TGTGCCATCAGTCGAGAGACTATCCCGGATACGCAGTATTTT	CAISRETIPDTQYF
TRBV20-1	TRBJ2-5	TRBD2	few	TGCAGTGCTAGGACTAGCGGGAGTGGGGAGACCCAGTACTTC	CSARTSGSGETQYF
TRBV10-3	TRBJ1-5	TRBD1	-	TGTGCCATCAGTTACAGGACAGGGGGAAGGCAGCCCCAGCATTTT	CAISYRTGGRQPQHF
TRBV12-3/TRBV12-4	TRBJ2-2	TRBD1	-	TGTGCCAGCAGAACAGGGGACAGGGTCGCCGGGGAGCTGTTTTTT	CASRTGDRVAGELFF
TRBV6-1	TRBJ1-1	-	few	TGTGCCAGCAGTGGTACGCGATTGATGAACACTGAAGCTTTCTTT	CASSGTRLMNTEAFF